This TCR beta chain derives from a study of blood T cell repertoires in COVID-19. V lost 1 base to trimming and J lost 4 bases; unmatched junction nucleotides: 11. The length of the CDR3 is 17 residues. Germline CDR1 and CDR2: SGHTA and FQGNSA. Using immunoSEQ multiplex PCR, the repertoire was profiled, and TCRdb retains in-frame clones only, with some absent. The sample records about 330,000 clones, roughly nine tenths being singletons. The chain combines TRBV7-2 with TRBJ2-7; 9 bases match TRBD1. This TCR derives from a woman younger than 45 who had recovered from COVID-19. Sequencing was carried out using PBMCs or T cells enriched from blood (not recorded which). CDR3 sequence: CASSLGRGTGYTYEQYF. CDR3 sequence (DNA): TGTGCCAGCAGCTTAGGCCGTGGGACAGGGTATACGTACGAGCAGTACTTC.